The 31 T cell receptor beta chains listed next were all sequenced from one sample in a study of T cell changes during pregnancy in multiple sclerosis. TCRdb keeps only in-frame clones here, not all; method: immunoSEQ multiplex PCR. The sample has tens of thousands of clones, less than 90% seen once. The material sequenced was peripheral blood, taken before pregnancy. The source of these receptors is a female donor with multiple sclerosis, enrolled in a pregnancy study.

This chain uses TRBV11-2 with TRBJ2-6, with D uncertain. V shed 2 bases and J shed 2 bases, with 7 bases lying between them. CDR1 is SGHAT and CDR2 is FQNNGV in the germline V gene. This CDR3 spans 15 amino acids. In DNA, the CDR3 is TGTGCCAGCAGCTTAAGAGGCACTGGGGCCAACGTCCTGACTTTC. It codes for CASSLRGTGANVLTF.

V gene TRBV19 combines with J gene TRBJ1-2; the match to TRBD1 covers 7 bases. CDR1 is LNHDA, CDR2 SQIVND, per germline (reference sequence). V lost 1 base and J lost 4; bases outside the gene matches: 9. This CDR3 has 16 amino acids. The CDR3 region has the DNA TGTGCCAGTAGTATAGGCCATACCGGGACAGTCTATGGCTACACCTTC. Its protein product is CASSIGHTGTVYGYTF.

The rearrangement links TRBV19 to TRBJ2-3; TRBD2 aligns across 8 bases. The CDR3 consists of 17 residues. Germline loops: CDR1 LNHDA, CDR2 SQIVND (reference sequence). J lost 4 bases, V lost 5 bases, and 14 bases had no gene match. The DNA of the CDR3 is TGTGCCAGTAGTCGAGATAGCGGGGCGGGGAGATCAGATACGCAGTATTTT. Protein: CASSRDSGAGRSDTQYF.

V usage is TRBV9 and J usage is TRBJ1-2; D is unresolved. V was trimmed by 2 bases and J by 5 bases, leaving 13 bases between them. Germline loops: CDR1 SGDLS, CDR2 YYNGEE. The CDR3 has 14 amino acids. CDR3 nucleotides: TGTGCCAGCAGCGTGGACTCCAAAAGTTATGGCTACACCTTC. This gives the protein CASSVDSKSYGYTF.

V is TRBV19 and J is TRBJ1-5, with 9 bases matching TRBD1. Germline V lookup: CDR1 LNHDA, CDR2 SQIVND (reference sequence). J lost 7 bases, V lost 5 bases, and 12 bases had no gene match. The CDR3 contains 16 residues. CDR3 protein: CASSDPGQGVGQPQHF. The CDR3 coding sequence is TGTGCCAGTAGTGATCCGGGACAGGGAGTGGGACAGCCCCAGCATTTT.

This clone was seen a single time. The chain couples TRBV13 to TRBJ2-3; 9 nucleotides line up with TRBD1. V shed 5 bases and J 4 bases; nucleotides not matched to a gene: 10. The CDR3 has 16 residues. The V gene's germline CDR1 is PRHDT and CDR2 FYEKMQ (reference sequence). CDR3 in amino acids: CASSQKAGQGADTQYF. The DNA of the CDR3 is TGTGCCAGCAGCCAAAAAGCGGGACAGGGAGCAGATACGCAGTATTTT.

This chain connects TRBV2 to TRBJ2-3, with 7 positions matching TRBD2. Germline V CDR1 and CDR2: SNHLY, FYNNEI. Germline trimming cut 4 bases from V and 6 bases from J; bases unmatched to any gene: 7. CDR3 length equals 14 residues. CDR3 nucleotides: TGTGCCAGCAGTGGTTTGACTAGCCGGGATACGCAGTATTTT. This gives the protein CASSGLTSRDTQYF.

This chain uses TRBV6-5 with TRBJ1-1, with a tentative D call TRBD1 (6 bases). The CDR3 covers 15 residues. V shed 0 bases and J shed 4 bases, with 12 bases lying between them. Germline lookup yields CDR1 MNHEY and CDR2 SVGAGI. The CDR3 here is CASSYSKQGITEAFF. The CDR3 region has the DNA TGTGCCAGCAGTTACTCTAAGCAGGGGATCACTGAAGCTTTCTTT.

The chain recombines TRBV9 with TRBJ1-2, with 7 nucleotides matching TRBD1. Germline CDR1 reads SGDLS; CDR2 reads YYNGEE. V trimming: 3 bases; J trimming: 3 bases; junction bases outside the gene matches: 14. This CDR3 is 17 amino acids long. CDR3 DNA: TGTGCCAGCAGCGCATACGTAGGGGGCAGGGGGGACTATGGCTACACCTTC. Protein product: CASSAYVGGRGDYGYTF.

The CDR3 is CASSFGGGNNEQFF. CDR3 coding DNA: TGTGCCAGCAGCTTCGGGGGAGGGAACAATGAGCAGTTCTTC. This chain connects TRBV11-2 to TRBJ2-1, with 7 bases that match TRBD2. V lost 3 bases and J lost 5; bases outside the gene matches: 4. Germline V gene sequence: CDR1 SGHAT, CDR2 FQNNGV. The CDR3 extends over 14 amino acids. The variable domain in full, completed from reference TRBV11-2 and TRBJ2-1, reads EAGVAQSPRYKIIEKRQSVAFWCNPISGHATLYWYQQILGQGPKLLIQFQNNGVVDDSQLPKDRFSAERLKGVDSTLKIQPAKLEDSAVYLCASSFGGGNNEQFFGPGTRLTVL.

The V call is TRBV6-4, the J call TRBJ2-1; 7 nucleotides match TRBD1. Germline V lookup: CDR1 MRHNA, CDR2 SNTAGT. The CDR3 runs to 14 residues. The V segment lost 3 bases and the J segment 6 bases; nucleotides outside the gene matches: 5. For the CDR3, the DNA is TGTGCCAGCAGTGATTTGTCAGGGGGCAATGAGCAGTTCTTC. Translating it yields CASSDLSGGNEQFF.

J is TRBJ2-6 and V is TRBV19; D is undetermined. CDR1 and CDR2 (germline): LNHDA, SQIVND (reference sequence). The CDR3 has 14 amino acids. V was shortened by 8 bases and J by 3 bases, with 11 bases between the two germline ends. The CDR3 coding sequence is TGTGCCAGTCACGCGGTCGGTGGGGCCAACGTCCTGACTTTC. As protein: CASHAVGGANVLTF.

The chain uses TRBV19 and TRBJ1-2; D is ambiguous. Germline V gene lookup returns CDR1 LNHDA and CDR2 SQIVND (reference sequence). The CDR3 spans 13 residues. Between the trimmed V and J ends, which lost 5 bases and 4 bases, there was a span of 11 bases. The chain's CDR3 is CASSPDRGYGYTF. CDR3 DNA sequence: TGTGCCAGTAGTCCCGACCGAGGCTATGGCTACACCTTC.

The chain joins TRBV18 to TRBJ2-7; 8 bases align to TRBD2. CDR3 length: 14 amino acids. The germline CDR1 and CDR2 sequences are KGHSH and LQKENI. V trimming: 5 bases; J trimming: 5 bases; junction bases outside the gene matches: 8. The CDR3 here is CASSEGGGIHEQYF. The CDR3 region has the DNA TGTGCCAGCTCAGAGGGCGGGGGGATCCACGAGCAGTACTTC.

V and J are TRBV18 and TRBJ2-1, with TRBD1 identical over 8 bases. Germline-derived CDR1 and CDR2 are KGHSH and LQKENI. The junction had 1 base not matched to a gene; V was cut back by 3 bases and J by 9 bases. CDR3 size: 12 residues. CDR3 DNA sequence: TGTGCCAGCTCACCCACAGGGGGTGAGCAGTTCTTC. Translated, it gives CASSPTGGEQFF.

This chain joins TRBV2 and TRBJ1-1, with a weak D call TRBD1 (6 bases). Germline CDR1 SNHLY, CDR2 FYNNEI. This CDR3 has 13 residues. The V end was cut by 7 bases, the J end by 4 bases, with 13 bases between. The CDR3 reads CASNLQGRTEAFF. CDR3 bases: TGTGCCAGCAATCTACAGGGCCGCACTGAAGCTTTCTTT.

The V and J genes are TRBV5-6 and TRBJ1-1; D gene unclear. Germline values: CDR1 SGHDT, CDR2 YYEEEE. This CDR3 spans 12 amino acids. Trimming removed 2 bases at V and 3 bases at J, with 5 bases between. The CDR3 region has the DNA TGTGCCAGCAGCTTTTCGTACACTGAAGCTTTCTTT. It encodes CASSFSYTEAFF.

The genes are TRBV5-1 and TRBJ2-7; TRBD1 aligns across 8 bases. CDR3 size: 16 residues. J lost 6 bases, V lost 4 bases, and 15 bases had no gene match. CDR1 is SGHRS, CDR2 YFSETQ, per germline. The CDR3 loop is CASSIWPGQAGLEQYF. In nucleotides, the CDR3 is TGCGCCAGCAGCATTTGGCCGGGACAGGCCGGCCTCGAGCAGTACTTC.

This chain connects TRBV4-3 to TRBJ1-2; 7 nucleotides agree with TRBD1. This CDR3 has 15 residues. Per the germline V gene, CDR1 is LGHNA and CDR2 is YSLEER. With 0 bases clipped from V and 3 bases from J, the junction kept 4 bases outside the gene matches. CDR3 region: CASSQDRTGDYGYTF. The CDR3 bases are TGCGCCAGCAGCCAAGACCGAACAGGGGACTATGGCTACACCTTC.

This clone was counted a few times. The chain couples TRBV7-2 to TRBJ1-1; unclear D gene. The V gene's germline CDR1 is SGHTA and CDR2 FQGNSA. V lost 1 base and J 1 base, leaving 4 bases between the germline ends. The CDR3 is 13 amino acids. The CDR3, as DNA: TGTGCCAGCAGCTTAGTTAAGAACACTGAAGCTTTCTTT. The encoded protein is CASSLVKNTEAFF. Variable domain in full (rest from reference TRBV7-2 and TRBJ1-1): GAGVSQSPSNKVTEKGKDVELRCDPISGHTALYWYRQSLGQGLEFLIYFQGNSAPDKSGLPSDRFSAERTGGSVSTLTIQRTQQEDSAVYLCASSLVKNTEAFFGQGTRLTVV.

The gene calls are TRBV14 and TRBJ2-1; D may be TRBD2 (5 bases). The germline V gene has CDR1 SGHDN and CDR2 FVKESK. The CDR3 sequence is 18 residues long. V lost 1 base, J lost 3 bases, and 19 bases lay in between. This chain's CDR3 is CASSQARPGTTIYNEQFF. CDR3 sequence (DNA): TGTGCCAGCAGCCAAGCTCGACCGGGAACTACGATCTACAATGAGCAGTTCTTC.

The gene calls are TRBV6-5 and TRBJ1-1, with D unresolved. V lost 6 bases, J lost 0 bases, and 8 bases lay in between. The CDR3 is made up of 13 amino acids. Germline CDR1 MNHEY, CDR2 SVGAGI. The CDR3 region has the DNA TGTGCCAGCAGCCTAATGATGAACACTGAAGCTTTCTTT. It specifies CASSLMMNTEAFF.

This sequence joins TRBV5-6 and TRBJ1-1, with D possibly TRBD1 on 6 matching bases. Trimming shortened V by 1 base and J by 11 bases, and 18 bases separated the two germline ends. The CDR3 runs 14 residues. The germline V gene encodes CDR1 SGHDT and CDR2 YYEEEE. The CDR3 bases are TGTGCCAGCAGCTTGTTTGGGGGGGGGCCTAAGGCTTTCTTT. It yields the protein CASSLFGGGPKAFF.

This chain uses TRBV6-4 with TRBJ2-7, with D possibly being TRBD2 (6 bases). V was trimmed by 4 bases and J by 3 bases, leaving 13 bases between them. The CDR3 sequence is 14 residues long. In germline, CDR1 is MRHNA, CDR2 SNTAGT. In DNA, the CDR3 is TGTGCCAGCAGTGTAGCCGGGAGCGGCTACGAGCAGTACTTC. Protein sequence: CASSVAGSGYEQYF.

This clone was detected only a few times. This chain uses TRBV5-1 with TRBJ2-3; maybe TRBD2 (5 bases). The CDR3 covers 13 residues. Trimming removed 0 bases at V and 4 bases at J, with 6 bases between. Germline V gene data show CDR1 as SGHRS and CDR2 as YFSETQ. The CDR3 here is CASSLGAADTQYF. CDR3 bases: TGCGCCAGCAGCTTGGGAGCGGCAGATACGCAGTATTTT.

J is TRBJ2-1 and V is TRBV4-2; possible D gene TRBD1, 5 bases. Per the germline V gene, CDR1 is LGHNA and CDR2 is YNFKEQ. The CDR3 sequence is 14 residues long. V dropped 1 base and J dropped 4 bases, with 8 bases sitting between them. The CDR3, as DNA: TGTGCCAGCAGCCAAGTGGGGCAGTACAATGAGCAGTTCTTC. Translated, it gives CASSQVGQYNEQFF.

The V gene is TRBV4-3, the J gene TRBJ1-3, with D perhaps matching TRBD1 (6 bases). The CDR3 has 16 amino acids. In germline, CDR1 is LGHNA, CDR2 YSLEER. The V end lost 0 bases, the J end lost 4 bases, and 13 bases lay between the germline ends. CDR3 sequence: CASSQDAGARGNTIYF. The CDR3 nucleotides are TGCGCCAGCAGCCAAGACGCAGGGGCACGGGGAAACACCATATATTTT.

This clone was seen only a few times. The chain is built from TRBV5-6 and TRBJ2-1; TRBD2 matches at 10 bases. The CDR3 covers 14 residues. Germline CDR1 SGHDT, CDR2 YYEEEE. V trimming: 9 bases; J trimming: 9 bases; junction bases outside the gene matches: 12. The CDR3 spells CATSGLAGDAEQFF. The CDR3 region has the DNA TGTGCCACCTCAGGGCTAGCGGGAGACGCTGAGCAGTTCTTC.

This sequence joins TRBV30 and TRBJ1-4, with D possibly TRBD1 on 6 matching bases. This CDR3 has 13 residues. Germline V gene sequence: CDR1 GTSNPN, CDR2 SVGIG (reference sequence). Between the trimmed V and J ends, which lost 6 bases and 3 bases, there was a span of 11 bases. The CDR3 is CACTQGSNEKLFF. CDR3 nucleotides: TGTGCCTGCACACAGGGATCTAATGAAAAACTGTTTTTT.

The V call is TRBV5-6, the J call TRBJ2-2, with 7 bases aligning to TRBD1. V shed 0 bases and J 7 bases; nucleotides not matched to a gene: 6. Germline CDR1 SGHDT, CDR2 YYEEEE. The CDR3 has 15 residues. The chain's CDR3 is CASSLGRGYSGELFF. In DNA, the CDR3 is TGTGCCAGCAGCTTGGGCAGGGGGTATAGCGGGGAGCTGTTTTTT.

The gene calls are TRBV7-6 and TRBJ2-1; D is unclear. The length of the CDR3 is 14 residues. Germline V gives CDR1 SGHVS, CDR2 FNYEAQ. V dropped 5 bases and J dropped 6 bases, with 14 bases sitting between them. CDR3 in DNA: TGTGCCAGCAGCGCCGCCGTTTCGGTCAATGAGCAGTTCTTC. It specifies CASSAAVSVNEQFF. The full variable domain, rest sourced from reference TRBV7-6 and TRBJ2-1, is GAGVSQSPRYKVTKRGQDVALRCDPISGHVSLYWYRQALGQGPEFLTYFNYEAQQDKSGLPNDRFSAERPEGSISTLTIQRTEQRDSAMYRCASSAAVSVNEQFFGPGTRLTVL.